Described below is a single T cell receptor beta chain sequence and its context. These data belong to a study of technical replicates of blood from several donors. Measured with immunoSEQ multiplex PCR; TCRdb has only the in-frame clones, and not every one. In the table there are about 81,000 clones, roughly four fifths of which are singletons. This receptor was identified in a human donor in good health. Some clones in this sample may be carry-over from other donors' samples. Sequencing used PBMCs.

The CDR3 reads CASSLIGTSGPQETQYF. The CDR3 nucleotides are TGCGCCAGCAGCTTGATCGGGACTAGCGGGCCACAAGAGACCCAGTACTTC. J is TRBJ2-5 and V is TRBV5-1; 12 positions match TRBD2. The germline V gene has CDR1 SGHRS and CDR2 YFSETQ. This CDR3 is 17 amino acids long. After removal of 1 base from V and 2 bases from J, the junction contained 6 bases not matched to a gene.